The 26 T cell receptor beta chains presented below share a single source sample, sequenced in a study of Ad26.COV2.S vaccination and SARS-CoV-2 variants. Stated treatment: roughly 18 received Ad26.COV2.S at low or high dose, single or two shots; several received placebo; per-sample allocation not given. On day 63 after the first injection, vaccine and placebo recipients gave samples. Produced via immunoSEQ multiplex PCR; TCRdb's table is partial and in-frame only. The table includes a few hundred thousand clones, about 90% detected once. This specimen was peripheral blood, taken in a trial of Ad26.COV2.S vaccine versus placebo. These TCRs come from a person between 18 and 60 years old who received the Ad26.COV2.S COVID-19 vaccine or a placebo.

CDR3 residues: CASSYFADRGTDTQYF. The CDR3 DNA reads as TGTGCCAGCAGTTACTTTGCGGACAGGGGAACAGATACGCAGTATTTT. The gene calls are TRBV6-2 or TRBV6-3 and TRBJ2-3; 9 positions match TRBD1. V shed 1 base and J 3 bases; nucleotides not matched to a gene: 5. The CDR3 is 16 residues long. CDR1 and CDR2 from the germline V gene are MNHEY and SVGEGT.

The chain uses TRBV19 and TRBJ2-3, with 7 bases matching TRBD1. The CDR3 consists of 13 residues. CDR1 is LNHDA, CDR2 SQIVND, per germline (reference sequence). V was pared by 9 bases and J by 6 bases, with 9 bases of the junction left unmatched. The CDR3 bases are TGTGCCAGCCGACAGGGTTTGTTCGATACGCAGTATTTT. Its protein product is CASRQGLFDTQYF.

Only one count was recorded for this clone. Additional DNA sequences in this sample encode the identical CDR3. The chain employs TRBV28 and TRBJ1-1, with 7 bases that match TRBD1. Losses at the gene ends were 6 bases for V and 2 bases for J; bases not matched to a gene: 6. The CDR3 sequence is 14 residues long. The germline CDR1 and CDR2 sequences are MDHEN and SYDVKM. The CDR3: CASSPGTENTEAFF. For the CDR3, the DNA is TGTGCCAGCAGCCCCGGGACAGAAAACACTGAAGCTTTCTTT.

The chain couples TRBV10-3 to TRBJ1-2; no reliable D call. The V end lost 3 bases, the J end lost 8 bases, and 16 bases lay between the germline ends. CDR1 and CDR2 (germline): ENHRY, SYGVKD. This CDR3 has 14 amino acids. The CDR3 coding sequence is TGTGCCATCAGTGATGGTAACGGAGCCCGGGGCTACACCTTC. As protein: CAISDGNGARGYTF.

The chain recombines TRBV6-6 with TRBJ2-5, with 12 bases matching TRBD1. The length of the CDR3 is 16 residues. V lost 5 bases, J lost 4 bases, and 8 bases stayed unmatched. Germline V CDR1 and CDR2: MNHNY, SVGAGI (reference sequence). The CDR3 loop is CASSTGTGGLLETQYF. CDR3 bases: TGTGCCAGCAGTACAGGGACAGGGGGCTTATTAGAGACCCAGTACTTC.

The chain uses TRBV28 and TRBJ2-1, with 10 bases that match TRBD2. J gave up 8 bases and V 2 bases, and 0 bases lay outside the gene matches. CDR3 size: 13 residues. Germline V gene data show CDR1 as MDHEN and CDR2 as SYDVKM. CDR3 bases: TGTGCCAGCAGTTTAGGACTAGCGGATGAGCAGTTCTTC. The encoded protein is CASSLGLADEQFF.

The chain has TRBV5-5 and TRBJ2-2; no clear D. V dropped 0 bases and J dropped 7 bases, with 1 base sitting between them. The CDR3 loop spans 11 amino acids. Germline CDR1 reads SGHKS; CDR2 reads YYEKEE (reference sequence). The CDR3 sequence: CASSLDGELFF. CDR3 nucleotide sequence: TGTGCCAGCAGCTTGGACGGGGAGCTGTTTTTT. The full variable domain, with the rest looked up from reference TRBV5-5 and TRBJ2-2, is DAGVTQSPTHLIKTRGQQVTLRCSPISGHKSVSWYQQVLGQGPQFIFQYYEKEERGRGNFPDRFSARQFPNYSSELNVNALLLGDSALYLCASSLDGELFFGEGSRLTVL.

This sequence joins TRBV2 and TRBJ2-3; 9 bases match TRBD1. This CDR3 is 16 amino acids long. The germline CDR1 and CDR2 sequences are SNHLY and FYNNEI. V trimming: 5 bases; J trimming: 2 bases; junction bases outside the gene matches: 8. The CDR3 bases are TGTGCCAGCAGTCGCCGGGACAGGGAAAACACAGATACGCAGTATTTT. It translates to CASSRRDRENTDTQYF.

The chain combines TRBV24-1 with TRBJ2-7; maybe TRBD2 (5 bases). This CDR3 spans 15 amino acids. CDR1 and CDR2 from the germline V gene are KGHDR and SFDVKD. Trimming took off 3 bases at V and 2 bases at J, with 13 bases between the two ends. CDR3: CATSDRVGSPYEQYF. The CDR3 region has the DNA TGTGCCACCAGTGATAGGGTTGGGAGTCCCTACGAGCAGTACTTC.

The gene calls are TRBV4-3 and TRBJ2-7, with D unresolved. Trimming took off 1 base at V and 2 bases at J, with 12 bases between the two ends. Germline assignment: CDR1 LGHNA and CDR2 YSLEER. CDR3 length: 15 amino acids. CDR3 DNA: TGCGCCAGCAGCCAAGGCTTCACGCAAGCCTACGAGCAGTACTTC. Residues: CASSQGFTQAYEQYF.

This chain uses TRBV5-5 with TRBJ2-5; possible D gene TRBD1, 5 bases. Trimming took off 4 bases at V and 4 bases at J, with 11 bases between the two ends. CDR1 SGHKS and CDR2 YYEKEE come from the germline V gene (reference sequence). The CDR3 totals 13 residues. DNA of the CDR3: TGTGCCAGCAGCCTGACAGTGGCAGAGACCCAGTACTTC. It translates to CASSLTVAETQYF.

The genes are TRBV4-3 and TRBJ2-2, with D possibly TRBD1 on 6 matching bases. The germline gives CDR1 LGHNA, CDR2 YSLEER. The CDR3 spans 17 residues. V was shortened by 0 bases and J by 0 bases, with 11 bases between the two germline ends. This chain's CDR3 is CASSQDLGAPNTGELFF. Written as DNA, the CDR3 is TGCGCCAGCAGCCAAGATCTGGGGGCCCCGAACACCGGGGAGCTGTTTTTT.

A single count supports this clone. This chain connects TRBV14 to TRBJ2-1; TRBD2 might be the D (6 bases). The CDR3 totals 13 residues. The V and J ends lost 2 bases and 8 bases respectively, with 10 bases between them. Germline CDR1 is SGHDN and CDR2 is FVKESK. The CDR3 DNA reads as TGTGCCAGCAGCCAATTTTGGGGGGATGAGCAGTTCTTC. Encoded protein: CASSQFWGDEQFF.

The chain links TRBV6-1 to TRBJ2-7; the D call may be TRBD1 or TRBD2 (5 bases each). V was cut by 4 bases and J by 0 bases, with 19 bases left in between. Germline V gene lookup returns CDR1 MNHNS and CDR2 SASEGT. The CDR3 totals 17 residues. CDR3 sequence reads: CASSGPFLRDDSYEQYF. The CDR3 coding sequence is TGTGCCAGCAGTGGACCGTTTCTCCGGGACGACTCCTACGAGCAGTACTTC.

This chain connects TRBV6-5 to TRBJ2-6; tentatively, D is TRBD2 (7 bases). The CDR3 length is 15 residues. V lost 7 bases, J lost 0 bases, and 10 bases lay in between. Germline CDR1 and CDR2: MNHEY and SVGAGI. Here the CDR3 DNA reads TGTGCCAGCACGGGGGGCAACTCTGGGGCCAACGTCCTGACTTTC. It translates to CASTGGNSGANVLTF.

The V and J genes are TRBV28 and TRBJ2-7; D gene uncertain. Per germline, CDR1 MDHEN and CDR2 SYDVKM. CDR3 length equals 13 residues. The germline V and J ends were trimmed by 3 bases and 5 bases, with 11 bases remaining between them. CDR3 protein: CASSLVPGHEQYF. The CDR3 DNA reads as TGTGCCAGCAGTTTGGTGCCGGGTCACGAGCAGTACTTC.

This chain connects TRBV4-1 to TRBJ2-1, with 11 bases aligning to TRBD2. Germline trimming cut 2 bases from V and 5 bases from J; bases unmatched to any gene: 2. CDR1 MGHRA and CDR2 YSYEKL come from the germline V gene. CDR3 size: 15 residues. DNA for the CDR3: TGCGCCAGCAGCCAATCGGGACTAGCGGACAATGAGCAGTTCTTC. Translated: CASSQSGLADNEQFF.

This sequence joins TRBV5-4 and TRBJ2-7; 10 positions match TRBD2. V trimming: 0 bases; J trimming: 4 bases; junction bases outside the gene matches: 1. Germline lookup yields CDR1 SGHNT and CDR2 YYREEE (reference sequence). The CDR3 is 14 amino acids. Written as DNA, the CDR3 is TGTGCCAGCAGCTTGGCTAGCGGGAGTTACGAGCAGTACTTC. This translates into CASSLASGSYEQYF. Full variable domain (outside the CDR3, taken from reference TRBV5-4 and TRBJ2-7): ETGVTQSPTHLIKTRGQQVTLRCSSQSGHNTVSWYQQALGQGPQFIFQYYREEENGRGNFPPRFSGLQFPNYSSELNVNALELDDSALYLCASSLASGSYEQYFGPGTRLTVT.

The chain employs TRBV12-5 and TRBJ2-3; D ambiguous. The CDR3 sequence is 12 residues long. V was clipped by 0 bases and J by 6 bases, with 4 bases between them. Germline V gives CDR1 LGHNT, CDR2 FRNRAP. CDR3 amino acids: CASGLVGDTQYF. CDR3 DNA sequence: TGTGCTAGTGGTTTGGTCGGGGATACGCAGTATTTT.

This chain joins TRBV3-1 (or the pseudogene TRBV3-2) and TRBJ2-3, with 9 bases identical to TRBD2. The length of the CDR3 is 15 residues. Germline CDR1 LGHDT, CDR2 YNNKEL (reference sequence). The junction had 6 bases not matched to a gene; V was cut back by 4 bases and J by 4 bases. CDR3 residues: CASSRSGSLSDTQYF. The CDR3 region has the DNA TGTGCCAGCAGCCGTAGCGGGAGCTTGTCAGATACGCAGTATTTT.

This clone is a singleton in its sample. The chain combines TRBV24-1 with TRBJ2-3; unclear D gene. This CDR3 contains 14 residues. CDR1 is KGHDR, CDR2 SFDVKD, per germline. V was shortened by 4 bases and J by 1 base, with 8 bases between the two germline ends. CDR3 residues: CATSELGGTDTQYF. The CDR3 DNA sequence: TGTGCCACCAGTGAGCTGGGCGGCACAGATACGCAGTATTTT.

The rearrangement links TRBV5-6 to TRBJ2-7; D is perhaps TRBD1 (6 bases). V gave up 3 bases and J gave up 2 bases, with 15 bases separating them. The CDR3 runs 15 residues. Germline V gives CDR1 SGHDT, CDR2 YYEEEE. The CDR3: CASSSPEKGAYEQYF. The CDR3 region has the DNA TGTGCCAGCAGCTCGCCTGAAAAGGGGGCCTACGAGCAGTACTTC.

The chain carries TRBV19 and TRBJ1-1; no definite D call. The CDR3 totals 14 residues. The V and J ends lost 1 base and 8 bases respectively, with 14 bases between them. Germline lookup yields CDR1 LNHDA and CDR2 SQIVND (reference sequence). CDR3 in DNA: TGTGCCAGTAGTATAGTCGTGGCCCATGCAGAAGCTTTCTTT. It translates to CASSIVVAHAEAFF.

The rearrangement uses TRBV28 and TRBJ1-3, with unresolved D. The CDR3 has 15 residues. Germline V gene sequence: CDR1 MDHEN, CDR2 SYDVKM. V lost 5 bases, J lost 0 bases, and 11 bases lay in between. The CDR3 loop is CASSRTEPSGNTIYF. The DNA of the CDR3 is TGTGCCAGCAGTCGGACGGAACCCTCTGGAAACACCATATATTTT.

The chain employs TRBV7-6 and TRBJ2-1; the D is unclear. Germline values: CDR1 SGHVS, CDR2 FNYEAQ. Trimming removed 4 bases from V and 8 bases from J, with 9 bases in between. The CDR3 extends over 12 amino acids. The CDR3 sequence: CASSSSVDEQFF. CDR3 bases: TGTGCCAGCAGCTCCAGCGTGGATGAGCAGTTCTTC.

The chain is built from TRBV6-2 or TRBV6-3 and TRBJ2-1; 7 bases map to TRBD1. In germline, CDR1 is MNHEY, CDR2 SVGEGT. Trimming cost V 6 bases and J 8 bases; bases outside gene matches: 7. The CDR3 extends over 13 amino acids. The CDR3, as DNA: TGTGCCAGCAGCGAGACAGGGTTTTATGAGCAGTTCTTC. Protein sequence: CASSETGFYEQFF.